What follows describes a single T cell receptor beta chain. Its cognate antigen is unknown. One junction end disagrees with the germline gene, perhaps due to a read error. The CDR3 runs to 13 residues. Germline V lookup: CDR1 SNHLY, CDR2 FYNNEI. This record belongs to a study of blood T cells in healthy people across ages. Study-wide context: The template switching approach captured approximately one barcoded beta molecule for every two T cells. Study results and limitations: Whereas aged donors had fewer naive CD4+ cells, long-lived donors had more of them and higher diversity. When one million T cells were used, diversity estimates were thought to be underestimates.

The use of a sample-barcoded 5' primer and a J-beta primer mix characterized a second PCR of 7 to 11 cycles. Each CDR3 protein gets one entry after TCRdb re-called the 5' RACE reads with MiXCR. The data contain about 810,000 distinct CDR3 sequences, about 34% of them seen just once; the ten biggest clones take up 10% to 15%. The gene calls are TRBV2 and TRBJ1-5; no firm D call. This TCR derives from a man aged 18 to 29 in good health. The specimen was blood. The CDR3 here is CASRTDSNQPRHF. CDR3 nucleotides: TGTGCCAGCCGCACGGATAGCAATCAGCCCCGGCATTTT.